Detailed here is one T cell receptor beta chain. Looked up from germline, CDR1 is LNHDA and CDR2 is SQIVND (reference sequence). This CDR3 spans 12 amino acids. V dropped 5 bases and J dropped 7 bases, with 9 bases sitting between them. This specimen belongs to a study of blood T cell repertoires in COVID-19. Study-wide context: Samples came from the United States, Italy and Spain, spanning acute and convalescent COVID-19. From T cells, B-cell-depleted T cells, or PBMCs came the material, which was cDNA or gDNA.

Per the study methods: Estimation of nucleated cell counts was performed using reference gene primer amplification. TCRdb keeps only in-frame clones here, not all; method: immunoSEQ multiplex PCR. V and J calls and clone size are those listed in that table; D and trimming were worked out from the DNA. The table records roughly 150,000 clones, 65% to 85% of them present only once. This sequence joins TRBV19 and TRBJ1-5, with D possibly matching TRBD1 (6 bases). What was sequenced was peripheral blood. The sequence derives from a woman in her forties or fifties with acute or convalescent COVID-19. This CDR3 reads CASSDQGQPQHF. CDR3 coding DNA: TGTGCCAGTAGTGACCAGGGGCAGCCCCAGCATTTT.